Below, 23 T cell receptor beta chains from the same sample are listed, as sequenced in a study of blood T cell repertoires in COVID-19. Profiling relied on immunoSEQ multiplex PCR, and the TCRdb table lists in-frame clones only, not all of them. The sample gives 310,000 or so clones, 87% of which show up once; 1% is in the top ten. Sequenced sample: peripheral blood. Source of these receptors: a man aged 50 to 59 with active or convalescent COVID-19.

This clone was observed a single time. The V call is TRBV2, the J call TRBJ1-2; 8 nucleotides agree with TRBD1. V was clipped by 1 base and J by 5 bases; unmatched bases: 0. There are 13 residues in the CDR3. Germline CDR1 is SNHLY and CDR2 is FYNNEI. DNA of the CDR3: TGTGCCAGCAGTGAAGGACAGGGGTATGGCTACACCTTC. It translates to CASSEGQGYGYTF.

The rearrangement links TRBV3-1 (or the pseudogene TRBV3-2) to TRBJ2-5; 8 positions agree with TRBD1. CDR3 size: 14 residues. The V and J ends lost 4 bases and 5 bases, in that order; junction bases with no gene match: 6. CDR1 is LGHDT, CDR2 YNNKEL, per germline (reference sequence). The CDR3 sequence: CASSPQGAEETQYF. In DNA form, the CDR3 reads TGTGCCAGCAGCCCGCAGGGGGCGGAGGAGACCCAGTACTTC.

The V call is TRBV25-1, the J call TRBJ1-2; D might be TRBD1 (5 bases). The germline gives CDR1 MGHDK, CDR2 SYGVNS. The V end was cut by 1 base, the J end by 2 bases, with 14 bases between. This CDR3 has 16 amino acids. CDR3 DNA sequence: TGTGCCAGCAGTGAATGGGGAGGGGAAGAGAACTATGGCTACACCTTC. This sequence encodes CASSEWGGEENYGYTF.

This chain uses TRBV11-2 with TRBJ1-2; a possible D gene is TRBD1 (5 bases). The CDR3 spans 12 residues. CDR1 and CDR2 from the germline V gene are SGHAT and FQNNGV. Trimming pared 7 bases from V and 7 bases from J, leaving 13 bases between. CDR3 sequence reads: CASNAWGPGYTF. CDR3 coding DNA: TGTGCCAGCAACGCTTGGGGCCCTGGCTACACCTTC.

The chain is built from TRBV28 and TRBJ1-6; D is ambiguous. Trimming removed 8 bases at V and 8 bases at J, with 13 bases between. The CDR3 length is 13 residues. The germline CDR1 and CDR2 sequences are MDHEN and SYDVKM. Here the CDR3 reads CASRSEGYSPLHF. The CDR3, as DNA: TGTGCCAGCCGGAGCGAGGGTTATTCACCCCTCCACTTT.

The chain combines TRBV7-9 with TRBJ2-7, with 11 bases fitting TRBD1. Germline CDR1 is SEHNR and CDR2 is FQNEAQ (reference sequence). V dropped 5 bases and J dropped 5; count of bases not matched to a gene: 5. CDR3 length equals 14 residues. The CDR3 loop is CASSRRTGGDEQYF. The CDR3 nucleotides read TGTGCCAGCAGCCGAAGGACAGGGGGCGACGAGCAGTACTTC.

This clone was seen only once. This chain connects TRBV18 to TRBJ2-1; 11 positions agree with TRBD1. This CDR3 comprises 15 residues. The J segment lost 9 bases and the V segment lost 5 bases, leaving 9 bases of the junction unmatched. Germline V gene data show CDR1 as KGHSH and CDR2 as LQKENI. CDR3 in amino acids: CASSAGQGVGGEQFF. The CDR3, as DNA: TGTGCCAGCTCAGCGGGACAGGGGGTCGGTGGTGAGCAGTTCTTC.

V gene TRBV30 combines with J gene TRBJ1-1; 8 nucleotides agree with TRBD1. V shed 1 base, J shed 6 bases, and the junction held 1 base outside the gene matches. This CDR3 is built from 12 residues. Germline V gives CDR1 GTSNPN, CDR2 SVGIG (reference sequence). The CDR3 loop is CAWSATGAEAFF. The DNA of the CDR3 is TGTGCCTGGAGTGCGACAGGGGCTGAAGCTTTCTTT.

The gene calls are TRBV7-2 and TRBJ2-7; possibly TRBD1 for D (6 bases). The germline V gene has CDR1 SGHTA and CDR2 FQGNSA. This CDR3 has 13 residues. Deletions cut 3 bases from V and 6 bases from J, with 12 bases between. The CDR3 bases are TGTGCCAGCAGCTTCGCAGGGGCGGGCGAGCAGTACTTC. Translation gives CASSFAGAGEQYF.

The sample holds a few counts of this clone. The J gene is TRBJ2-2, the V gene TRBV7-2, with 8 positions matching TRBD1. V lost 4 bases and J lost 4; bases outside the gene matches: 5. The CDR3 has 15 residues. Germline V gene sequence: CDR1 SGHTA, CDR2 FQGNSA. DNA for the CDR3: TGTGCCAGCAGCTCACAGACAGGGGCCACCGGGGAGCTGTTTTTT. This translates into CASSSQTGATGELFF. The full variable domain, rest sourced from reference TRBV7-2 and TRBJ2-2, is GAGVSQSPSNKVTEKGKDVELRCDPISGHTALYWYRQSLGQGLEFLIYFQGNSAPDKSGLPSDRFSAERTGGSVSTLTIQRTQQEDSAVYLCASSSQTGATGELFFGEGSRLTVL.

CDR3 nucleotide sequence: TGTGCCAGCAGCTTAAGCTCGGGAATGTTAAGACCGGGGGTCACAGATACGCAGTATTTT. It yields the protein CASSLSSGMLRPGVTDTQYF. The rearrangement links TRBV7-3 to TRBJ2-3; a possible D gene is TRBD2 (6 bases). V lost 1 base and J lost 2, with 25 bases in between. The V gene's germline CDR1 is SGHTA and CDR2 FQGTGA. This CDR3 has 20 residues.

The J gene is TRBJ1-2, the V gene TRBV29-1; possible D gene TRBD1, 5 bases. Germline-derived CDR1 and CDR2 are SQVTM and ANQGSEA. This CDR3 comprises 12 residues. The ends were cut back, 7 bases at V and 4 bases at J, with 13 bases in the middle. The CDR3 DNA reads as TGCAGCGCCAGATCGGGGGGCTATGGCTACACCTTC. It translates to CSARSGGYGYTF.

The chain couples TRBV4-2 to TRBJ2-5, with a weak D call TRBD2 (7 bases). This CDR3 has 17 residues. Germline V gene sequence: CDR1 LGHNA, CDR2 YNFKEQ. V lost 3 bases to trimming and J lost 5 bases, with 22 bases between them. The CDR3 region is CASSQGLRGALRETQYF. The CDR3 DNA follows: TGTGCCAGCAGCCAGGGTCTACGGGGGGCTCTCAGGGAGACCCAGTACTTC.

This chain connects TRBV27 to TRBJ1-1; D is undetermined. The CDR3 has 13 residues. Germline CDR1 reads MNHEY; CDR2 reads SMNVEV (reference sequence). V lost 2 bases to trimming and J lost 3 bases, with 7 bases between them. DNA for the CDR3: TGTGCCAGCAGTTTAGTAGCGGACACTGAAGCTTTCTTT. Its translation is CASSLVADTEAFF.

The chain uses TRBV15 and TRBJ1-4; no firm D call. Per the germline V gene, CDR1 is LNHNV and CDR2 is YYDKDF (reference sequence). The CDR3 length is 16 residues. V was cut by 1 base and J by 8 bases, with 17 bases left in between. The CDR3 nucleotides read TGTGCCACCAGCAGAGTTCCCAACCTCAGGCGAGAAAAACTGTTTTTT. This gives the protein CATSRVPNLRREKLFF.

This clone showed up just a few times. V usage is TRBV7-2 and J usage is TRBJ2-7; 8 bases align to TRBD1. This CDR3 has 13 residues. Germline CDR1 and CDR2: SGHTA and FQGNSA. V was clipped by 5 bases and J by 7 bases; unmatched bases: 7. The CDR3 region has the DNA TGTGCCAGCAGCATGGACAGGGTGAAGGAGCAGTACTTC. Translation: CASSMDRVKEQYF.

The CDR3 DNA sequence: TGTGCCAGCTCACTCCGACAGGGGGATAATTCACCCCTCCACTTT. Protein: CASSLRQGDNSPLHF. The V call is TRBV18, the J call TRBJ1-6, with 9 bases lining up with TRBD1. CDR3 size: 15 residues. With V trimmed by 4 bases and J by 5 bases, 3 bases remained unmatched. Germline-derived CDR1 and CDR2 are KGHSH and LQKENI. Combining the CDR3 with reference TRBV18 and TRBJ1-6 gives the whole variable domain NAGVMQNPRHLVRRRGQEARLRCSPMKGHSHVYWYRQLPEEGLKFMVYLQKENIIDESGMPKERFSAEFPKEGPSILRIQQVVRGDSAAYFCASSLRQGDNSPLHFGNGTRLTVT.

This clone was seen a few times. This chain uses TRBV4-1 with TRBJ2-7; 9 bases match TRBD2. V shed 5 bases, J shed 0 bases, and the junction held 5 bases outside the gene matches. The germline gives CDR1 MGHRA, CDR2 YSYEKL. The CDR3 contains 15 residues. CDR3 sequence reads: CASSEGLALSYEQYF. The CDR3 DNA sequence: TGCGCCAGCAGCGAAGGACTAGCGCTCTCCTACGAGCAGTACTTC.

The V gene is TRBV7-8, the J gene TRBJ1-2, with TRBD1 matching 8 bases. The germline V gene has CDR1 SGHVS and CDR2 FQNEAQ. CDR3 length: 13 residues. V was clipped by 6 bases and J by 4 bases; unmatched bases: 4. The CDR3: CASSPGGSYGYTF. CDR3 DNA sequence: TGTGCCAGCAGTCCAGGGGGCTCCTATGGCTACACCTTC.

The rearrangement joins TRBV7-9 to TRBJ1-3, with a tentative D call TRBD1 (6 bases). Per germline, CDR1 SEHNR and CDR2 FQNEAQ (reference sequence). V lost 2 bases and J 1 base, leaving 9 bases between the germline ends. This CDR3 is built from 15 residues. The CDR3 nucleotides are TGTGCCAGCAGCTTAATCAGGGGATCTGGAAACACCATATATTTT. Amino acid sequence: CASSLIRGSGNTIYF.

The chain recombines TRBV12-3 or TRBV12-4 with TRBJ2-7; no clear D gene. This CDR3 is built from 13 residues. Trimming took 6 bases from V and 4 from J, leaving 13 bases between them. The CDR3 protein is CASSRATNYEQYF. CDR3 DNA: TGTGCCAGCAGCCGAGCCACGAATTACGAGCAGTACTTC.

This sequence joins TRBV6-5 and TRBJ1-5; possible D gene TRBD1, 5 bases. The germline CDR1 and CDR2 sequences are MNHEY and SVGAGI. The CDR3 totals 15 residues. Trimming took 6 bases from V and 2 from J, leaving 14 bases between them. CDR3 protein: CASRDGARGNQPQHF. The CDR3 region has the DNA TGTGCCAGCAGGGATGGGGCCCGGGGCAATCAGCCCCAGCATTTT.

Here the CDR3 reads CASSPTDSGNTIYF. The CDR3 DNA reads as TGTGCCAGCAGCCCGACAGACTCTGGAAACACCATATATTTT. The chain is built from TRBV3-1 (or the pseudogene TRBV3-2) and TRBJ1-3; D perhaps matches TRBD1 (5 bases). The CDR3 is 14 residues long. V shed 4 bases and J shed 0 bases, with 7 bases lying between them. The germline gives CDR1 LGHDT, CDR2 YNNKEL (reference sequence).